This T cell receptor beta chain was retrieved from a study of T cell responses to AZD1222 COVID-19 vaccine. In germline, CDR1 is LGHNA, CDR2 YSLEER. V dropped 0 bases and J dropped 1 base, with 8 bases sitting between them. There are 15 residues in the CDR3. Generated by immunoSEQ multiplex PCR, the TCRdb table keeps only in-frame clones and is missing some. The sample yields over 90,000 clones, 70% to 90% seen once. The rearrangement joins TRBV4-3 to TRBJ2-3; perhaps TRBD1 as D (5 bases). The TCR sequence derives from an adult in good health. The material sequenced was peripheral blood, taken on day 0 of AZD1222 vaccination. The CDR3 sequence: CASSQEGQRTDTQYF. Here the CDR3 DNA reads TGCGCCAGCAGCCAAGAGGGGCAACGCACAGATACGCAGTATTTT.